This T cell receptor (beta chain) emerged from a study of blood T cells in healthy people across ages. This clonotype was observed at least ten times. Antigen unknown. Primers used in a second PCR of roughly 6 to 12 cycles were a sample-barcoded 5' primer and a J-beta primer mix. Unique molecular identifiers of 12 random nucleotides labeled each cDNA. TCRdb used MiXCR to reprocess the 5' RACE reads, holding one entry per CDR3 protein. The sample includes about 620,000 distinct CDR3 sequences, around 52% of them seen just once. The study's findings and limits: It was held that the diversity estimates obtained from one million T cells were underestimates.

Sequencing was done on a sample of blood. This TCR was recovered from a woman older than 75 in good health.

The CDR3 DNA reads as TGCAGCGTGGGGGCTATCGGCGGGGGTTACAATGAGCAGTTCTTC. Protein product: CSVGAIGGGYNEQFF. The chain combines TRBV29-1 with TRBJ2-1; possible D gene TRBD2, 7 bases. Trimming pared 6 bases from V and 4 bases from J, leaving 19 bases between. The CDR3 length is 15 residues. In germline, CDR1 is SQVTM, CDR2 ANQGSEA.